This T cell receptor beta chain was sequenced during a study of cytomegalovirus exposure and HLA in healthy donors. Broader study findings: Many donors shared some public TCRs, even though most TCR sequences were rare. The study flagged about 160 TCR beta chains as cytomegalovirus-associated. Data from an earlier analysis indicated that most TCR beta V segments were productive either about 87% or about 30% of the time.

Worth noting for this clone: As yet, its antigen is unknown.

PCR used 60 Vbeta primers and 13 Jbeta primers. TCRdb's copy holds only in-frame clones and misses some; the assay was immunoSEQ multiplex PCR. The sample yields approximately 100,000 clones, over 70% seen once. The germline gives CDR1 SEHNR, CDR2 FQNEAQ (reference sequence). The V gene end was trimmed by 10 bases and the J gene end by 5 bases; junction bases not matched to a gene: 12. The CDR3 spans 14 residues. The TCR originated in a male donor in good health and CMV-seropositive. The V and J genes are TRBV7-9 and TRBJ2-7, with TRBD1 matching 9 bases. Sequenced input: PBMCs. The CDR3 reads CAIEQGAGGDEQYF. The CDR3 DNA follows: TGTGCCATCGAACAGGGGGCGGGTGGGGACGAGCAGTACTTC.